Presented here are 27 T cell receptor beta chains from one specimen sequenced in a study of blood T cell repertoires in COVID-19. The assay was immunoSEQ multiplex PCR, and TCRdb's table has in-frame clones only and misses some. The table records more than 400,000 clones, roughly 91% of them present only once. The specimen was PBMCs or T cells enriched from blood (not recorded which). The receptors come from a man aged 18 to 29 who had recovered from COVID-19.

The chain recombines TRBV14 with TRBJ2-3, with TRBD2 identical over 7 bases. This CDR3 has 15 residues. J was trimmed by 2 bases and V by 4 bases; bases with no gene match: 6. Per germline, CDR1 SGHDN and CDR2 FVKESK. The CDR3: CASSPLREATDTQYF. The CDR3 DNA reads TGTGCCAGCAGCCCGCTACGGGAGGCCACAGATACGCAGTATTTT.

V and J are TRBV6-5 and TRBJ1-4; TRBD1 is a possible D gene (5 bases). Germline values: CDR1 MNHEY, CDR2 SVGAGI. Trimming took off 5 bases at V and 6 bases at J, with 13 bases between the two ends. The CDR3 spans 14 residues. The CDR3 DNA reads TGTGCCAGCAGTAGCGGGACGTGGGATGAAAAACTGTTTTTT. Translation: CASSSGTWDEKLFF.

V gene TRBV28 combines with J gene TRBJ2-2; 7 bases align to TRBD1. Germline CDR1 reads MDHEN; CDR2 reads SYDVKM. CDR3 length equals 16 residues. V shed 3 bases and J 4 bases; nucleotides not matched to a gene: 8. CDR3 nucleotide sequence: TGTGCCAGCAGTTTTGGGAGACAGGGCCGCACCGGGGAGCTGTTTTTT. Translation gives CASSFGRQGRTGELFF. The full variable domain, rest sourced from reference TRBV28 and TRBJ2-2, is DVKVTQSSRYLVKRTGEKVFLECVQDMDHENMFWYRQDPGLGLRLIYFSYDVKMKEKGDIPEGYSVSREKKERFSLILESASTNQTSMYLCASSFGRQGRTGELFFGEGSRLTVL.

This chain joins TRBV2 and TRBJ1-5; D possibly corresponds to TRBD1 (5 bases). Germline V CDR1 and CDR2: SNHLY, FYNNEI. Deletions cut 3 bases from V and 4 bases from J, with 16 bases between. The CDR3 runs 16 residues. As DNA, the CDR3 is TGTGCCAGCAGTGATGCCGTCGGGACTAGGAATCAGCCCCAGCATTTT. Encoded protein: CASSDAVGTRNQPQHF.

The CDR3 DNA reads as TGTGCCAGCAGCTCCGGACAGGGGTATTACGAGCAGTACTTC. This codes for CASSSGQGYYEQYF. This chain connects TRBV7-2 to TRBJ2-7; 9 bases align to TRBD1. Per germline, CDR1 SGHTA and CDR2 FQGNSA. The CDR3 has 14 amino acids. V dropped 4 bases and J dropped 4; count of bases not matched to a gene: 5.

The chain carries TRBV7-9 and TRBJ1-5, with D possibly TRBD1 on 5 matching bases. CDR3 length equals 14 residues. V dropped 1 base and J dropped 5 bases, with 9 bases sitting between them. The germline V gene has CDR1 SEHNR and CDR2 FQNEAQ (reference sequence). CDR3 amino acids: CASSLGREDQPQHF. CDR3 sequence (DNA): TGTGCCAGCAGCTTAGGCAGGGAGGATCAGCCCCAGCATTTT.

This chain joins TRBV5-1 and TRBJ1-2, with a weak D call TRBD1 (6 bases). The germline V and J ends were trimmed by 7 bases and 0 bases, with 22 bases remaining between them. This CDR3 is 17 amino acids long. Germline CDR1 and CDR2: SGHRS and YFSETQ. As DNA, the CDR3 is TGCGCCAGCGCCAGCCGGATTAAGGGGGAGCCTAACTATGGCTACACCTTC. Amino acid sequence: CASASRIKGEPNYGYTF.

This chain joins TRBV27 and TRBJ1-2; 12 nucleotides align to TRBD1. The V segment lost 1 base and the J segment 7 bases; nucleotides outside the gene matches: 7. Germline V CDR1 and CDR2: MNHEY, SMNVEV (reference sequence). The CDR3 covers 16 residues. The CDR3 DNA follows: TGTGCCAGCAGTTTATGGGGGACAGGGGGCGCAGGTGGCTACACCTTC. It is translated as CASSLWGTGGAGGYTF.

The chain has TRBV15 and TRBJ2-2; perhaps TRBD2 as D (6 bases). CDR3 size: 17 residues. V was shortened by 3 bases and J by 4 bases, with 18 bases between the two germline ends. The germline V gene encodes CDR1 LNHNV and CDR2 YYDKDF (reference sequence). CDR3 loop: CATSRRRELNPTGELFF. CDR3 bases: TGTGCCACCAGCAGGCGGCGGGAATTAAACCCCACCGGGGAGCTGTTTTTT.

CDR3 nucleotides: TGCGCCAGCAGGAGAGGGTTGCGGACCCGCACAGATACGCAGTATTTT. It is translated as CASRRGLRTRTDTQYF. The chain combines TRBV10-2 with TRBJ2-3, with D perhaps matching TRBD2 (5 bases). The V end was cut by 6 bases, the J end by 1 base, with 17 bases between. This CDR3 spans 16 amino acids. Germline CDR1 reads WSHSY; CDR2 reads SAAADI.

The sample holds one count of this clone. The CDR3 sequence is CASSVGREGQDEQFF. CDR3 bases: TGTGCCAGCAGCGTAGGGAGGGAGGGCCAGGATGAGCAGTTCTTC. The rearrangement uses TRBV6-5 and TRBJ2-1; TRBD2 matches 7 bases. Losses at the gene ends were 6 bases for V and 8 bases for J; bases not matched to a gene: 13. The CDR3 length is 15 residues. Per the germline V gene, CDR1 is MNHEY and CDR2 is SVGAGI.

The chain has TRBV6-5 and TRBJ2-1, with 10 bases matching TRBD2. The germline V gene has CDR1 MNHEY and CDR2 SVGAGI. The trim removed 6 bases at V and 3 bases at J, leaving 2 bases unmatched. The CDR3 has 14 residues. CDR3 bases: TGTGCCAGCAGGGTAGCGGGGGGCTACAATGAGCAGTTCTTC. Translating it yields CASRVAGGYNEQFF.

V gene TRBV4-1 combines with J gene TRBJ2-7; 7 nucleotides line up with TRBD1. V was clipped by 4 bases and J by 4 bases; unmatched bases: 13. Germline CDR1 reads MGHRA; CDR2 reads YSYEKL. The CDR3 consists of 16 residues. CDR3 coding DNA: TGCGCCAGCAGCCTGCCCCGGGACAGCCAAGGGTACGAGCAGTACTTC. Translation: CASSLPRDSQGYEQYF.

This clone has a single count. The V gene is TRBV27, the J gene TRBJ1-5; unclear D gene. Germline CDR1 and CDR2: MNHEY and SMNVEV (reference sequence). Trimming pared 2 bases from V and 3 bases from J, leaving 11 bases between. The CDR3 consists of 15 residues. The CDR3 loop reads CASSLTSGFNQPQHF. CDR3 coding DNA: TGTGCCAGCAGTTTAACGTCCGGGTTCAATCAGCCCCAGCATTTT.

The chain carries TRBV19 and TRBJ1-2; TRBD1 matches at 8 bases. The CDR3 extends over 14 amino acids. Germline loops: CDR1 LNHDA, CDR2 SQIVND (reference sequence). Germline trimming cut 7 bases from V and 4 bases from J; bases unmatched to any gene: 8. CDR3 loop: CASTQGAWVYGYTF. The CDR3 region has the DNA TGTGCCAGTACCCAGGGGGCCTGGGTCTATGGCTACACCTTC.

The chain links TRBV7-8 to TRBJ1-5; D may be TRBD1 (6 bases). The CDR3 spans 16 residues. CDR1 and CDR2 from the germline V gene are SGHVS and FQNEAQ. The V and J ends lost 4 bases and 8 bases respectively, with 21 bases between them. CDR3 region: CASSWQPIGGREPQHF. The CDR3 DNA is TGTGCCAGCAGCTGGCAACCTATCGGGGGGCGGGAGCCCCAGCATTTT. The full variable domain, completed using reference TRBV7-8 and TRBJ1-5, is GAGVSQSPRYKVAKRGQDVALRCDPISGHVSLFWYQQALGQGPEFLTYFQNEAQLDKSGLPSDRFFAERPEGSVSTLKIQRTQQEDSAVYLCASSWQPIGGREPQHFGDGTRLSIL.

This rearrangement joins TRBV27 to TRBJ2-7, with 9 bases aligning to TRBD1. The CDR3 loop spans 13 amino acids. The germline CDR1 and CDR2 sequences are MNHEY and SMNVEV (reference sequence). Trimming took 3 bases from V and 7 from J; bases not matched to a gene: 4. The CDR3 loop reads CASSLGQGGEQYF. The CDR3 region has the DNA TGTGCCAGCAGTTTGGGACAGGGTGGGGAGCAGTACTTC.

The chain is built from TRBV6-1 and TRBJ1-1; 11 bases agree with TRBD1. The CDR3 length is 16 residues. Germline lookup yields CDR1 MNHNS and CDR2 SASEGT. Trimming removed 2 bases from V and 3 bases from J; junction bases left unmatched: 5. CDR3 coding DNA: TGTGCCAGCAGTGAAACAAGGGACAGGGGGTACACTGAAGCTTTCTTT. Translation gives CASSETRDRGYTEAFF.

This clone has a handful of counts. The chain recombines TRBV5-4 with TRBJ1-1; D perhaps matches TRBD1 (6 bases). The length of the CDR3 is 19 residues. V was cut by 5 bases and J by 2 bases, with 28 bases left in between. Germline V gives CDR1 SGHNT, CDR2 YYREEE (reference sequence). The CDR3 loop reads CASSPGTIRAGNPNTEAFF. CDR3 nucleotides: TGTGCCAGCAGTCCCGGGACAATAAGAGCGGGGAACCCAAACACTGAAGCTTTCTTT.

The chain carries TRBV19 and TRBJ2-7, with D maybe TRBD2 (6 bases). Germline V gene sequence: CDR1 LNHDA, CDR2 SQIVND (reference sequence). The CDR3 spans 16 residues. Trimming removed 6 bases from V and 1 base from J, with 19 bases in between. The CDR3 is CASRISVVAESYEQYF. DNA of the CDR3: TGTGCCAGTAGAATTTCAGTAGTAGCGGAGTCCTACGAGCAGTACTTC.

This clone showed up just a few times. The chain links TRBV27 to TRBJ2-2; 12 bases map to TRBD2. V lost 0 bases to trimming and J lost 4 bases; unmatched junction nucleotides: 3. Germline-derived CDR1 and CDR2 are MNHEY and SMNVEV (reference sequence). This CDR3 region has 17 residues. The CDR3 sequence: CASSLSSTSGSTGELFF. Here the CDR3 DNA reads TGTGCCAGCAGTTTATCTTCGACTAGCGGGAGCACCGGGGAGCTGTTTTTT.

This clone occurred once. This chain uses TRBV6-5 with TRBJ1-2; D might be TRBD1 (5 bases). V was trimmed by 5 bases and J by 3 bases, leaving 16 bases between them. This CDR3 region has 15 residues. The germline CDR1 and CDR2 sequences are MNHEY and SVGAGI. The DNA of the CDR3 is TGTGCCAGCAGTCATCGGGGGAGATCCTACTATGGCTACACCTTC. Amino acids: CASSHRGRSYYGYTF.

In its sample, this clone was seen once. The chain has TRBV28 and TRBJ2-2; no clear D gene. The CDR3 runs 13 residues. Germline CDR1 and CDR2: MDHEN and SYDVKM. V shed 10 bases and J shed 1 base, with 10 bases lying between them. This chain's CDR3 is CATHARNTGELFF. The CDR3 DNA sequence: TGTGCCACTCATGCGAGGAACACCGGGGAGCTGTTTTTT.

This clone was found once. The chain joins TRBV18 to TRBJ1-2; 7 bases agree with TRBD1. Per germline, CDR1 KGHSH and CDR2 LQKENI. The CDR3 runs 14 residues. V was pared by 5 bases and J by 9 bases, with 12 bases of the junction left unmatched. Here the CDR3 reads CASSIRQGQDRYTF. Here the CDR3 DNA reads TGTGCCAGCTCAATCCGACAGGGCCAGGATCGCTACACCTTC.

V and J are TRBV18 and TRBJ2-1, with 11 bases lining up with TRBD2. Germline V gives CDR1 KGHSH, CDR2 LQKENI. The CDR3 has 17 residues. Trimming took 4 bases from V and 1 from J; bases not matched to a gene: 6. The CDR3 region has the DNA TGTGCCAGCTCACTAGGGACTAGCGGAATGTCCTACAATGAGCAGTTCTTC. Translation gives CASSLGTSGMSYNEQFF.

This clone was counted a single time. One junction end disagrees with the germline gene, perhaps due to a read error. CDR3 sequence reads: CASSSERDRAFF. DNA of the CDR3: TGTGCCAGCAGCTCAGAACGGGACAGGGCGTTTTTT. The genes are TRBV2 and TRBJ1-5; 9 bases fit TRBD1. The germline gives CDR1 SNHLY, CDR2 FYNNEI. This CDR3 contains 12 residues.

The chain links TRBV10-3 to TRBJ1-6; D call uncertain. Germline V lookup: CDR1 ENHRY, CDR2 SYGVKD. This CDR3 is built from 15 residues. The germline V and J ends were trimmed by 0 bases and 4 bases, with 7 bases remaining between them. CDR3 amino acids: CAISESRDYNSPLHF. The CDR3 nucleotides read TGTGCCATCAGTGAGTCGCGGGATTATAATTCACCCCTCCACTTT.